Below are 18 T cell receptor beta chains sequenced from a single sample in a study of CD8+CD57+ T cells in acquired aplastic anemia. Genomic DNA was employed as the template in profiling TCR beta VDJ and CDR3. Using its own MiXCR run on the reads, TCRdb lists one record per CDR3 protein. The table has 250,000 to 300,000 distinct CDR3 sequences, 55% to 65% seen once; the top ten hold approximately 8%. Sequenced: sorted CD4+, CD8+, or CD8+CD57+ T cells (not recorded which) from PBMCs. These receptors all stem from a human donor with severe aplastic anemia or a healthy control (not recorded which).

This clonotype was seen at least ten times. This chain connects TRBV19 to TRBJ1-1, with a possible D match to TRBD1 (6 bases). Germline assignment: CDR1 LNHDA and CDR2 SQIVND (reference sequence). The CDR3 loop spans 13 amino acids. Trimming shortened V by 6 bases and J by 6 bases, and 14 bases separated the two germline ends. CDR3 bases: TGTGCCAGTAGCTTACAGGGTCCGGCTGAAGCTTTCTTT. Protein sequence: CASSLQGPAEAFF.

This chain uses TRBV20-1 with TRBJ1-2; possible D gene TRBD1, 5 bases. The CDR3 spans 13 residues. Looked up from germline, CDR1 is DFQATT and CDR2 is SNEGSKA (reference sequence). The CDR3 nucleotides read TGCACCGCCTCAGTGGGACTTAACTATGGCTACACCTTC. Its protein product is CTASVGLNYGYTF.

This rearrangement joins TRBV9 to TRBJ2-7; possibly TRBD2 for D (5 bases). The CDR3 totals 15 residues. V lost 0 bases and J 2 bases, leaving 12 bases between the germline ends. Germline values: CDR1 SGDLS, CDR2 YYNGEE. The CDR3 here is CASSVVATGAYEQYF. CDR3 nucleotide sequence: TGTGCCAGCAGCGTAGTAGCGACTGGAGCCTACGAGCAGTACTTC.

The rearrangement uses TRBV14 and TRBJ1-6; D is uncertain. V gave up 1 base and J gave up 2 bases, with 12 bases separating them. CDR3 length: 17 residues. Germline CDR1 SGHDN, CDR2 FVKESK. In DNA form, the CDR3 reads TGTGCCAGCAGCCAAGTGGCGTTTGGGACCTATAATTCACCCCTCCACTTT. Its protein product is CASSQVAFGTYNSPLHF.

CDR3 sequence: CASSLEGTSYEQYF. DNA for the CDR3: TGTGCCAGCAGCTTGGAAGGGACCTCCTACGAGCAGTACTTC. The gene calls are TRBV7-2 and TRBJ2-7; either TRBD1 or TRBD2 may fit D (5 bases each). In germline, CDR1 is SGHTA, CDR2 FQGNSA. V was cut by 3 bases and J by 0 bases, with 9 bases left in between. The CDR3 length is 14 residues.

This rearrangement joins TRBV29-1 to TRBJ2-1; D gene unclear. The ends were cut back, 7 bases at V and 1 base at J, with 2 bases in the middle. The CDR3 totals 10 residues. Germline-derived CDR1 and CDR2 are SQVTM and ANQGSEA. CDR3 sequence reads: CSASYNEQFF. DNA for the CDR3: TGCAGCGCATCCTACAATGAGCAGTTCTTC.

This clonotype was counted ten times or more. The rearrangement joins TRBV20-1 to TRBJ2-2; the match to TRBD2 covers 9 bases. This CDR3 has 14 amino acids. The germline gives CDR1 DFQATT, CDR2 SNEGSKA (reference sequence). The CDR3 DNA reads TGCAGGGCGGGGCGGGGGGGCATCACCGGGGAGCTGTTTTTT. Its protein product is CRAGRGGITGELFF.

The chain employs TRBV5-1 and TRBJ2-5; TRBD2 agrees at 9 bases. Germline trimming cut 0 bases from V and 5 bases from J; bases unmatched to any gene: 5. The CDR3 is 15 residues long. Germline CDR1 SGHRS, CDR2 YFSETQ. The CDR3 nucleotides read TGCGCCAGCAGCTTGGTCGGCGGGGGGGCGGAGACCCAGTACTTC. Translating it yields CASSLVGGGAETQYF.

This clonotype showed up many times. V is TRBV6-6 and J is TRBJ2-3; D call uncertain. Trimming took off 4 bases at V and 5 bases at J, with 10 bases between the two ends. The CDR3 consists of 13 residues. CDR1 and CDR2 (germline): MNHNY, SVGAGI (reference sequence). This CDR3 is CASSLPPGDTQYF. In DNA, the CDR3 is TGTGCCAGCAGTTTACCCCCGGGAGATACGCAGTATTTT.

V is TRBV7-8 and J is TRBJ2-7; 11 nucleotides match TRBD2. Trimming cost V 5 bases and J 5 bases; bases outside gene matches: 14. CDR1 and CDR2 from the germline V gene are SGHVS and FQNEAQ. The CDR3 is 17 residues long. CDR3 bases: TGTGCCAGCAGCCAGTGGGCTAGCGGGGGGCCGGTGAACGAGCAGTACTTC. It is translated as CASSQWASGGPVNEQYF.

V gene TRBV7-8 combines with J gene TRBJ2-3; 8 nucleotides align to TRBD2. The CDR3 extends over 16 amino acids. V dropped 1 base and J dropped 3; count of bases not matched to a gene: 6. CDR1 and CDR2 (germline): SGHVS, FQNEAQ. CDR3 coding DNA: TGTGCCAGCAGCTTAGGGCCCAGCGGGAGTACAGATACGCAGTATTTT. Residues: CASSLGPSGSTDTQYF.

The chain carries TRBV2 and TRBJ1-3; D unresolved. The V gene's germline CDR1 is SNHLY and CDR2 FYNNEI. The CDR3 has 13 amino acids. Trimming shortened V by 2 bases and J by 4 bases, and 6 bases separated the two germline ends. The chain's CDR3 is CASSERRGNTIYF. CDR3 sequence (DNA): TGTGCCAGCAGTGAAAGACGCGGAAACACCATATATTTT.

Turning to this clonotype: Relative to the germline gene, one junction end is altered; a read error may explain this. The chain carries TRBV10-3 and TRBJ2-5; 7 bases are a match to TRBD2. The CDR3 spans 16 residues. The germline V gene encodes CDR1 ENHRY and CDR2 SYGVKD. The CDR3 sequence: CTISESTGGGQETQYF. The CDR3, as DNA: TGTACCATCAGTGAGTCGACTGGCGGGGGCCAAGAGACCCAGTACTTC.

J is TRBJ2-1 and V is TRBV7-8; D unclear. CDR1 is SGHVS and CDR2 is FQNEAQ in the germline V gene. The CDR3 runs 12 residues. Trimming left V 5 bases short and J 6 bases short, with 8 bases between. The CDR3 coding sequence is TGTGCCAGCAGCCCCCACAGCAATGAGCAGTTCTTC. Protein product: CASSPHSNEQFF.

The rearrangement joins TRBV7-9 to TRBJ2-3; 8 nucleotides agree with TRBD1. Losses at the gene ends were 5 bases for V and 6 bases for J; bases not matched to a gene: 16. The CDR3 runs 17 residues. Germline lookup yields CDR1 SEHNR and CDR2 FQNEAQ (reference sequence). CDR3 in amino acids: CASSPADDRGNSDTQYF. CDR3 coding DNA: TGTGCCAGCAGCCCCGCCGACGACAGGGGTAATTCGGATACGCAGTATTTT. Filled out from reference TRBV7-9 and TRBJ2-3, the complete variable domain reads DTGVSQNPRHKITKRGQNVTFRCDPISEHNRLYWYRQTLGQGPEFLTYFQNEAQLEKSRLLSDRFSAERPKGSFSTLEIQRTEQGDSAMYLCASSPADDRGNSDTQYFGPGTRLTVL.

The chain recombines TRBV12-3 or TRBV12-4 with TRBJ2-7; D may correspond to TRBD1 or TRBD2 (5 bases each). The CDR3 is 13 amino acids. Trimming removed 6 bases at V and 2 bases at J, with 11 bases between. This chain's CDR3 is CASSPGTTYEQYF. The CDR3 DNA sequence: TGTGCCAGCAGCCCAGGGACGACCTACGAGCAGTACTTC.

V gene TRBV11-3 combines with J gene TRBJ2-5, with TRBD1 identical over 9 bases. The ends lost 1 base at V and 5 bases at J; junction bases unmatched: 5. Germline V gene lookup returns CDR1 SGHNT and CDR2 YENEEA. The CDR3 consists of 15 residues. Here the CDR3 reads CASSLATGGAETQYF. DNA for the CDR3: TGTGCCAGCAGCTTAGCCACAGGGGGCGCGGAGACCCAGTACTTC.

At least ten counts were recorded for this clonotype. The chain recombines TRBV4-3 with TRBJ2-1; D is possibly TRBD1 or TRBD2 (6 bases each). The CDR3 covers 13 residues. CDR1 LGHNA and CDR2 YSLEER come from the germline V gene. Trimming shortened V by 4 bases and J by 13 bases, and 17 bases separated the two germline ends. The CDR3 DNA reads as TGCGCCAGCAGCCCTATCCCCGGGGGCGAACAGTTCTTC. Protein sequence: CASSPIPGGEQFF.